This TCR beta chain was retrieved from a study of long-term antiretroviral therapy in people with HIV. Study-level points and caveats: The study found that diversity rose after ART but stayed below transplant donor controls.

This clone was seen a few times. The antigen remains unidentified. The V gene lost 1 base and the J gene lost 14 bases, with 12 bases spanning the gap. Germline assignment: CDR1 SGHVS and CDR2 FQNEAQ. The CDR3 runs 13 residues. Participants with HIV, all of them, were treated in the United States. Investigators performed immunoSEQ version v3.0 at survey level. This table comes from immunoSEQ multiplex PCR, and its TCRdb copy is limited to in-frame clones, with some not included. The sample consists of about 21,000 clones, approximately 82% of them appearing once. This sequence was found in a woman aged 25 to 45 with HIV. Material: unsorted PBMCs, obtained 0.2 years after starting antiretroviral therapy. This chain connects TRBV7-8 to TRBJ1-6; D is undetermined. The CDR3 loop reads CASSLGEGLALHF. In nucleotides, the CDR3 is TGTGCCAGCAGCTTAGGGGAGGGCTTGGCCCTCCACTTT.